Listed below are T cell receptor beta chains from one sample, sequenced in a study of blood T cell repertoires in COVID-19. Assay: immunoSEQ multiplex PCR; the TCRdb copy retains only in-frame clones and omits some. The sample has roughly 190,000 clones; approximately 86% are singletons. The sequencing input was PBMCs or T cells enriched from blood (not recorded which). These TCRs come from a woman aged 40 to 49 in a cohort exposed to, infected with or recovered from COVID-19 (not recorded which). The CDR3 runs from the conserved cysteine through the conserved F or W. A D gene is named only where the DNA matches it firmly. The size of a clone is reported for some rows only, either as once, few or many, or as a class for expanded clones.

size	V	J	D	CDR3	DNA
-	TRBV11-3	TRBJ2-5	-	CASSIKSRETQYF	TGTGCCAGCAGCATCAAATCCCGGGAGACCCAGTACTTC
once	TRBV9	TRBJ2-7	-	CASSNKPHEQYF	TGTGCCAGCAGCAACAAACCCCACGAGCAGTACTTC
-	TRBV10-3	TRBJ2-3	TRBD1	CAISERTGGTDTQYF	TGTGCCATCAGTGAGCGGACAGGGGGCACAGATACGCAGTATTTT
-	TRBV28	TRBJ1-5	TRBD1	CASSWDRENQPQHF	TGTGCCAGCAGCTGGGACAGGGAAAATCAGCCCCAGCATTTT
-	TRBV4-3	TRBJ2-1	-	CASSLRSGGTEQFF	TGCGCCAGCAGCTTACGATCGGGGGGCACTGAGCAGTTCTTC
-	TRBV7-2	TRBJ1-3	-	CASSWGAPSGNTIYF	TGTGCCAGCAGCTGGGGAGCCCCCTCTGGAAACACCATATATTTT
-	TRBV14	TRBJ1-1	TRBD1	CASTSWQGENTEAFF	TGTGCCAGCACCTCTTGGCAGGGGGAGAACACTGAAGCTTTCTTT
-	TRBV11-3	TRBJ2-1	TRBD2	CASSLGGGNEQFF	TGTGCCAGCAGCTTAGGCGGGGGCAATGAGCAGTTCTTC
-	TRBV5-8	TRBJ1-2	-	CASSLDLNRASNYGYTF	TGTGCCAGCAGCTTAGATCTTAACAGGGCATCTAACTATGGCTACACCTTC
-	TRBV4-1	TRBJ2-5	-	CASSQGILETQYF	TGCGCCAGCAGCCAAGGCATACTAGAGACCCAGTACTTC
-	TRBV5-1	TRBJ2-5	-	CASSFRAGGAQETQYF	TGCGCCAGCAGCTTCCGAGCCGGGGGAGCCCAAGAGACCCAGTACTTC
-	TRBV7-9	TRBJ2-7	TRBD1	CASSPKGASGYEQYF	TGTGCCAGCAGCCCGAAGGGGGCTTCCGGTTACGAGCAGTACTTC
once	TRBV7-7	TRBJ2-1	TRBD1	CASSQGDRGLLNEQFF	TGTGCCAGCAGCCAAGGGGACAGGGGGCTCCTCAATGAGCAGTTCTTC
-	TRBV28	TRBJ1-5	TRBD1	CASSFQGARNQPQHF	TGTGCCAGCAGTTTTCAGGGGGCAAGGAATCAGCCCCAGCATTTT
-	TRBV4-1	TRBJ2-7	TRBD1	CASSQGTGGNEQYF	TGCGCCAGCAGCCAAGGGACAGGGGGCAACGAGCAGTACTTC
-	TRBV29-1	TRBJ1-1	-	CSVGGGTNTEAFF	TGCAGCGTTGGGGGGGGAACCAACACTGAAGCTTTCTTT